This T cell receptor beta chain was sequenced in a study of OX40 agonist ivuxolimab in advanced cancers. Libraries were prepared by immunoSEQ multiplex PCR; TCRdb keeps only in-frame clonotypes and omits some of them. The sample shows about 94,000 clones, roughly 87% of them seen only once. The CDR3 runs to 12 residues. The ends were cut back, 5 bases at V and 1 base at J, with 6 bases in the middle. Germline CDR1 and CDR2: SQVTM and ANQGSEA. Sequences were derived from CD4+ or CD8+ T cells sorted from blood, sampled in a trial of the OX40 agonist ivuxolimab. The clonotype originates from an adult with an advanced solid tumor such as melanoma, head and neck, liver or kidney cancer. The J gene is TRBJ1-3, the V gene TRBV29-1; possibly TRBD1 for D (5 bases). The CDR3 here is CSVPGSGNTIYF. CDR3 coding DNA: TGCAGCGTTCCAGGGTCTGGAAACACCATATATTTT. Based on the CDR3 plus reference TRBV29-1 and TRBJ1-3, the full variable domain is SAVISQKPSRDICQRGTSLTIQCQVDSQVTMMFWYRQQPGQSLTLIATANQGSEATYESGFVIDKFPISRPNLTFSTLTVSNMSPEDSSIYLCSVPGSGNTIYFGEGSWLTVV.